This entry lists 5 T cell receptor beta chains sequenced from one sample in a study of blood T cell repertoires in COVID-19. Sequencing used immunoSEQ multiplex PCR; TCRdb keeps in-frame clones, though not all of them. This sample has 150,000 to 200,000 clones, with 82% found just once. Sequences were obtained from peripheral blood. Every receptor here comes from a woman in her 70s with acute or convalescent COVID-19.

The chain is built from TRBV11-2 and TRBJ1-2; D unclear. The germline V and J ends were trimmed by 0 bases and 2 bases, with 10 bases remaining between them. CDR1 SGHAT and CDR2 FQNNGV come from the germline V gene. The CDR3 consists of 15 residues. The CDR3 sequence: CASSLERGQNYGYTF. The CDR3 coding sequence is TGTGCCAGCAGCTTAGAACGTGGGCAGAACTATGGCTACACCTTC.

The chain uses TRBV28 and TRBJ1-2; 10 bases are a match to TRBD1. J was trimmed by 7 bases and V by 6 bases; bases with no gene match: 11. This CDR3 comprises 15 residues. Germline values: CDR1 MDHEN, CDR2 SYDVKM. CDR3 sequence: CASSPTRDRGIGYTF. In DNA, the CDR3 is TGTGCCAGCAGCCCGACCCGGGACAGGGGTATTGGCTACACCTTC.

This chain links TRBV5-4 with TRBJ2-6; the D is unclear. This CDR3 is 13 amino acids long. V was clipped by 4 bases and J by 4 bases, with 6 bases between them. CDR1 is SGHNT, CDR2 YYREEE, per germline (reference sequence). CDR3 sequence: CASSPPGANVLTF. CDR3 DNA: TGTGCCAGCAGCCCCCCAGGGGCCAACGTCCTGACTTTC.

The chain has TRBV29-1 and TRBJ2-3; 10 bases match TRBD2. The CDR3 is made up of 18 amino acids. CDR1 SQVTM and CDR2 ANQGSEA come from the germline V gene. J gave up 1 base and V 1 base, and 11 bases lay outside the gene matches. In nucleotides, the CDR3 is TGCAGCGTTGAAGGGCCCGCGCTAGCGGGGGCAGGCACAGATACGCAGTATTTT. Protein: CSVEGPALAGAGTDTQYF.

This clone was counted a single time. This chain uses TRBV7-6 with TRBJ1-2; D is ambiguous. The length of the CDR3 is 16 residues. The germline V and J ends were trimmed by 1 base and 0 bases, with 12 bases remaining between them. Germline V gene lookup returns CDR1 SGHVS and CDR2 FNYEAQ. CDR3 sequence reads: CASSLGEDPSNYGYTF. CDR3 bases: TGTGCCAGCAGCTTAGGGGAGGACCCCTCTAACTATGGCTACACCTTC.